Listed here are 26 T cell receptor beta chains from one sample, sequenced in a study of shared clonotypes between healthy human individuals. Sequenced by immunoSEQ multiplex PCR; TCRdb stores in-frame clones only, minus some. The table has over a million clones, around 97% seen once. The sequencing sample was made of naive CD4+ T cells sorted from blood. Subset of the sample: CD45RA+ positively selected. The receptors originated from a man aged 25-45 years in good health.

The rearrangement links TRBV19 to TRBJ1-1; D is perhaps TRBD1 (5 bases). Per the germline V gene, CDR1 is LNHDA and CDR2 is SQIVND (reference sequence). V was trimmed by 3 bases and J by 4 bases, leaving 12 bases between them. CDR3 length: 14 residues. CDR3 bases: TGTGCCAGTAGTATCAGCGGAAGGGGCACTGAAGCTTTCTTT. It codes for CASSISGRGTEAFF.

This chain uses TRBV10-3 with TRBJ2-5; TRBD2 matches at 9 bases. V was pared by 2 bases and J by 5 bases, with 9 bases of the junction left unmatched. The germline V gene encodes CDR1 ENHRY and CDR2 SYGVKD. The CDR3 runs 16 residues. CDR3 sequence reads: CAISERVSGSSETQYF. The DNA of the CDR3 is TGTGCCATCAGTGAGCGGGTTAGCGGGAGTTCTGAGACCCAGTACTTC.

The chain employs TRBV7-2 and TRBJ1-1; D gene ambiguous. The CDR3 consists of 13 residues. Germline V gene data show CDR1 as SGHTA and CDR2 as FQGNSA. V lost 5 bases to trimming and J lost 4 bases, with 11 bases between them. DNA for the CDR3: TGTGCCAGCAGCATCGCGGCCAGCACTGAAGCTTTCTTT. It encodes CASSIAASTEAFF.

This chain joins TRBV11-1 and TRBJ2-7, with D perhaps TRBD2 (6 bases). Germline-derived CDR1 and CDR2 are SGHAT and FQDESV (reference sequence). V dropped 5 bases and J dropped 1 base, with 9 bases sitting between them. This CDR3 has 13 residues. This CDR3 is CASSPGTSYEQYF. CDR3 sequence (DNA): TGTGCCAGCAGCCCTGGGACTTCCTACGAGCAGTACTTC. Using reference TRBV11-1 and TRBJ2-7 for the parts outside the CDR3, the full variable domain is EAEVAQSPRYKITEKSQAVAFWCDPISGHATLYWYRQILGQGPELLVQFQDESVVDDSQLPKDRFSAERLKGVDSTLKIQPAELGDSAMYLCASSPGTSYEQYFGPGTRLTVT.

The V gene is TRBV5-4, the J gene TRBJ2-3, with TRBD1 matching over 9 bases. Germline-derived CDR1 and CDR2 are SGHNT and YYREEE (reference sequence). The V gene end was trimmed by 1 base and the J gene end by 3 bases; junction bases not matched to a gene: 3. The CDR3 is 15 residues long. DNA of the CDR3: TGTGCCAGCAGCTTGTTAGGACAGGGGACAGATACGCAGTATTTT. This encodes CASSLLGQGTDTQYF.

The gene calls are TRBV9 and TRBJ2-1; D is undetermined. V was trimmed by 1 base and J by 9 bases, leaving 11 bases between them. Germline CDR1 reads SGDLS; CDR2 reads YYNGEE. The CDR3 has 13 residues. The CDR3 DNA follows: TGTGCCAGCAGCGTAATCGTGAATGGTGAGCAGTTCTTC. It codes for CASSVIVNGEQFF.

The chain is built from TRBV29-1 and TRBJ2-1, with 12 bases fitting TRBD1. The CDR3 length is 13 residues. Germline-derived CDR1 and CDR2 are SQVTM and ANQGSEA. J gave up 7 bases and V 7 bases, and 5 bases lay outside the gene matches. Here the CDR3 DNA reads TGCAGCGGGGGACAGGGGGCATGGAATGAGCAGTTCTTC. This gives the protein CSGGQGAWNEQFF.

This clone has a handful of counts. The sample carries other DNA sequences with the same CDR3. The chain joins TRBV9 to TRBJ2-2; no definite D call. Between the trimmed V and J ends, which lost 0 bases and 7 bases, there was a span of 4 bases. The CDR3 runs 12 residues. From germline, CDR1 is SGDLS and CDR2 YYNGEE. The CDR3 nucleotides read TGTGCCAGCAGCGTAGGGGTCGGGGAGCTGTTTTTT. Translation gives CASSVGVGELFF.

The rearrangement uses TRBV27 and TRBJ2-3, with D possibly matching TRBD1 (5 bases). CDR1 and CDR2 (germline): MNHEY, SMNVEV (reference sequence). The CDR3 totals 17 residues. The germline V and J ends were trimmed by 2 bases and 5 bases, with 20 bases remaining between them. In DNA form, the CDR3 reads TGTGCCAGCAGTTTACCCCGGCGGCTACTTCAGGGAGATACGCAGTATTTT. Protein: CASSLPRRLLQGDTQYF.

The J gene is TRBJ1-1, the V gene TRBV5-1; D is ambiguous. The CDR3 consists of 14 residues. Germline V lookup: CDR1 SGHRS, CDR2 YFSETQ. Trimming took off 6 bases at V and 1 base at J, with 13 bases between the two ends. The CDR3 reads CASIVGAGNTEAFF. The DNA for the CDR3 is TGCGCCAGCATAGTGGGAGCTGGGAACACTGAAGCTTTCTTT.

The rearrangement joins TRBV19 to TRBJ1-5; D is ambiguous. V gave up 2 bases and J gave up 7 bases, with 12 bases separating them. The CDR3 has 14 residues. The germline CDR1 and CDR2 sequences are LNHDA and SQIVND (reference sequence). CDR3: CASSILDRGQPQHF. DNA for the CDR3: TGTGCCAGTAGTATATTGGACCGCGGGCAGCCCCAGCATTTT.

With regard to this clone: One end of the junction fails to match germline, which may point to a read error. The rearrangement uses TRBV11-3 and TRBJ2-7; the D gene is possibly TRBD2 (5 bases). CDR1 is SGHNT and CDR2 is YENEEA in the germline V gene. This CDR3 has 10 amino acids. This CDR3 is CASTPSRGDF. The CDR3 DNA reads TGTGCCAGCACTCCCTCCCGGGGAGACTTC.

This clone appeared once. This chain joins TRBV11-2 and TRBJ2-2; 7 bases agree with TRBD1. Trimming took 1 base from V and 6 from J; bases not matched to a gene: 5. This CDR3 has 15 residues. Per the germline V gene, CDR1 is SGHAT and CDR2 is FQNNGV. The DNA for the CDR3 is TGTGCCAGCAGCTTAGGTGCCAGGGGGTCCGGGGAGCTGTTTTTT. Its translation is CASSLGARGSGELFF.

This clone has only one observation. Within the sample, other DNA sequences also encode this same CDR3. This chain links TRBV27 with TRBJ2-2; D call uncertain. Germline V gene lookup returns CDR1 MNHEY and CDR2 SMNVEV (reference sequence). CDR3 size: 13 residues. V gave up 2 bases and J gave up 5 bases, with 6 bases separating them. CDR3 amino acids: CASSLTNTGELFF. The CDR3 DNA reads TGTGCCAGCAGTTTAACCAATACCGGGGAGCTGTTTTTT.

This sequence joins TRBV9 and TRBJ2-5; 7 bases agree with TRBD2. The germline V gene has CDR1 SGDLS and CDR2 YYNGEE. The CDR3 contains 18 residues. J was trimmed by 5 bases and V by 3 bases; bases with no gene match: 19. CDR3 in DNA: TGTGCCAGCAGCGGAGGAGGTTATCGGGGAGGGCCAGGGGAGACCCAGTACTTC. Protein: CASSGGGYRGGPGETQYF.

This clone was detected only once. The V and J genes are TRBV5-1 and TRBJ2-5; D uncertain. Trimming took off 1 base at V and 3 bases at J, with 16 bases between the two ends. CDR1 and CDR2 (germline): SGHRS, YFSETQ. The CDR3 totals 16 residues. This CDR3 is CASSLYRPKHKETQYF. The CDR3 DNA reads TGCGCCAGCAGCTTGTATCGGCCCAAACATAAAGAGACCCAGTACTTC.

J is TRBJ1-4 and V is TRBV9, with 7 bases identical to TRBD1. Germline CDR1 is SGDLS and CDR2 is YYNGEE. After removal of 3 bases from V and 10 bases from J, the junction contained 9 bases not matched to a gene. The CDR3 covers 14 residues. The DNA for the CDR3 is TGTGCCAGCAGCGGATACAGGGGCAGGAGAAAACTGTTTTTT. This sequence encodes CASSGYRGRRKLFF.

This rearrangement joins TRBV18 to TRBJ1-1; a weak D match, TRBD1 (5 bases). The germline CDR1 and CDR2 sequences are KGHSH and LQKENI. This CDR3 has 15 residues. V gave up 0 bases and J gave up 6 bases, with 14 bases separating them. CDR3 sequence reads: CASSPPGVRAAEAFF. CDR3 nucleotide sequence: TGTGCCAGCTCACCACCGGGAGTCAGGGCTGCTGAAGCTTTCTTT.

In its sample, this clone was seen once. The chain has TRBV6-4 and TRBJ2-7; TRBD2 matches 11 bases. The trim removed 8 bases at V and 5 bases at J, leaving 8 bases unmatched. CDR1 and CDR2 from the germline V gene are MRHNA and SNTAGT. The CDR3 spans 14 residues. In DNA, the CDR3 is TGTGCCAGCTCGGCTAGCGGGAGGTCCCACGAGCAGTACTTC. Translated: CASSASGRSHEQYF.

The chain recombines TRBV6-5 with TRBJ2-1; D unclear. There are 14 residues in the CDR3. Trimming removed 0 bases at V and 2 bases at J, with 5 bases between. Germline lookup yields CDR1 MNHEY and CDR2 SVGAGI. The CDR3 spells CASSYSGAYNEQFF. DNA of the CDR3: TGTGCCAGCAGTTACTCTGGGGCCTACAATGAGCAGTTCTTC.

The chain combines TRBV19 with TRBJ2-6, with D maybe TRBD2 (6 bases). The CDR3 totals 17 residues. In germline, CDR1 is LNHDA, CDR2 SQIVND (reference sequence). The V end was cut by 3 bases, the J end by 4 bases, with 16 bases between. This CDR3 is CASSISSALSGANVLTF. For the CDR3, the DNA is TGTGCCAGTAGTATTTCTAGCGCCTTATCCGGGGCCAACGTCCTGACTTTC.

This sequence joins TRBV18 and TRBJ1-4; 9 bases are a match to TRBD1. The CDR3 consists of 17 residues. V was clipped by 3 bases and J by 8 bases; unmatched bases: 13. CDR1 and CDR2 from the germline V gene are KGHSH and LQKENI. In nucleotides, the CDR3 is TGTGCCAGCTCACCGGACAGGGGAAGAGATATTAGGGAAAAACTGTTTTTT. It encodes CASSPDRGRDIREKLFF.

The chain joins TRBV25-1 to TRBJ2-2; 8 bases line up with TRBD1. Germline V gene sequence: CDR1 MGHDK, CDR2 SYGVNS. The CDR3 loop spans 15 amino acids. Germline trimming cut 2 bases from V and 8 bases from J; bases unmatched to any gene: 7. CDR3 sequence (DNA): TGTGCCAGCAGTGAAACGCAGGGGGCCAGAGGGGAGCTGTTTTTT. Translating it yields CASSETQGARGELFF. Full variable domain (missing parts from reference TRBV25-1 and TRBJ2-2): EADIYQTPRYLVIGTGKKITLECSQTMGHDKMYWYQQDPGMELHLIHYSYGVNSTEKGDLSSESTVSRIRTEHFPLTLESARPSHTSQYLCASSETQGARGELFFGEGSRLTVL.

The chain couples TRBV19 to TRBJ1-4; D is uncertain. Germline CDR1 LNHDA, CDR2 SQIVND (reference sequence). Trimming cost V 5 bases and J 3 bases, with 13 bases left between them. This CDR3 comprises 15 residues. The DNA of the CDR3 is TGTGCCAGTAGTGCTAAATTAGGAGCTAATGAAAAACTGTTTTTT. Its protein is CASSAKLGANEKLFF.

This clone showed up just once. The CDR3 sequence is CASSLSTGGNQPQHF. The CDR3 DNA sequence: TGCGCCAGCAGCTTGTCGACAGGGGGCAATCAGCCCCAGCATTTT. The chain couples TRBV5-1 to TRBJ1-5, with 8 bases identical to TRBD1. Germline V gene data show CDR1 as SGHRS and CDR2 as YFSETQ. With 1 base clipped from V and 2 bases from J, the junction kept 2 bases outside the gene matches. The CDR3 is 15 residues long.

The chain joins TRBV27 to TRBJ2-1; 14 positions agree with TRBD2. The CDR3 extends over 16 amino acids. The germline gives CDR1 MNHEY, CDR2 SMNVEV (reference sequence). V was pared by 6 bases and J by 8 bases, with 9 bases of the junction left unmatched. CDR3 coding DNA: TGTGCCAGCAGACCAGGGACTAGCGGGAGCAGGGATGAGCAGTTCTTC. Translated, it gives CASRPGTSGSRDEQFF.